This T cell receptor (beta chain) was found in a study of CD8 T cells in ankylosing spondylitis (dated by TCRdb to 2017 to 2019). In the study overall: The study profiled T cell receptor beta repertoires in healthy donors and ankylosing spondylitis patients to find disease-linked TCR variants. The full study cohort was made up of over 20 ankylosing spondylitis patients and about a hundred healthy donors. Peripheral blood samples were taken, and synovial fluid was additionally collected from ankylosing spondylitis patients.

The CDR1 and CDR2 encoded by the germline V gene are SGHVS and FNYEAQ. V lost 2 bases and J lost 6 bases; the stretch between them is 23 bases long. The CDR3 runs 19 residues from the cysteine to the phenylalanine. Only the CDR3 portion is preserved as DNA: 57 bases, with reading frame beginning at the first base. This clonotype was counted a few times. Its antigen is unknown. No base qualities exist here, and no much larger clone lies one base off it. General findings and caveats noted by the study authors: Significant enrichment of the disease-linked clones was reported in matched synovial fluid samples from ankylosing spondylitis patients. Some motif variants had previously been reported in the synovial fluid and blood of reactive arthritis patients, which suggests shared mechanisms of disease initiation. A TCR beta motif of several highly homologous amino acid variants appeared characteristic of blood from ankylosing spondylitis patients. In peripheral blood, the disease-linked clones were found at relatively low frequencies and had a CD8+ phenotype.

TCRdb records Illumina HiSeq 2500 as the sequencer. Quantitative 5'-RACE with molecular barcodes was the method used to prepare the TCR beta libraries. The study's own analysis went as follows. A new computational method, built on a probabilistic model of VDJ rearrangement, was used to identify disease-linked TCR variants. TCRdb reran the public reads through fastp at Q25 and MiXCR, keeping productive beta chains. CDR3 protein sequences are deduplicated, and each keeps its most common genes and DNA. None of the V and J calls come from the authors' own analysis; TCRdb made them. For this sample there are fewer than 250,000 distinct CDR3 sequences; around 16% appear just once. The ten largest account for about two fifths of the sample.

Input material: blood, either unsorted or a sorted T cell fraction (not recorded which). The chain is assembled from TRBV7-6 and TRBJ1-6; possibly the D gene is TRBD1, per 6 matching bases. The source of this sequence is a male donor with ankylosing spondylitis. Here is the DNA: TGTGCCAGCAGCTTACCCAACGTGGGGGGGCGCATTTGTAATTCACCCCTCCACTTT. This gives the protein CASSLPNVGGRICNSPLHF.